The following is a TCR beta chain sequence with its context. This record comes from a study of shared clonotypes between healthy human individuals. Caucasian adults residing in Nashville, Tennessee made up all the donors. Replicate PCRs run on sorted subsets employed 200 ng DNA, 25,000 to 35,000 T cell genomes. The protocol was immunoSEQ multiplex PCR, while the TCRdb copy is restricted to in-frame clones and leaves out a portion. The repertoire includes 650,000 to 700,000 clones, about 90% of them detected once, and 34% sits in the top ten. The CDR3 consists of 14 residues. J lost 9 bases, V lost 4 bases, and 11 bases had no gene match. CDR1 PRHDT and CDR2 FYEKMQ come from the germline V gene (reference sequence).

The source material was memory CD8+ T cells from PBMCs. The subset here: CD45RO+ cells pooled with CCR7-negative TemRA cells. This clonotype originated in a man between 18 and 29 years old in good health. Some clones in this sample may be carry-over from other donors' samples. This chain connects TRBV13 to TRBJ2-5; 7 positions match TRBD1. CDR3 coding DNA: TGTGCCAGCAGCTCGAACGACAGGGCCAAGGCCCAGTACTTC. This encodes CASSSNDRAKAQYF.